These 17 T cell receptor beta chains share one sample of origin, sequenced in a study of CD8+ T cells in alopecia areata. The treatment here: oral pan-JAK inhibitor, 5-10 mg twice daily. Following extraction, RNA underwent reverse transcription to cDNA, which served as the sequencing template. The assay was immunoSEQ multiplex PCR, and TCRdb's table has in-frame clones only and misses some. The sample lists 150,000 to 200,000 clones, approximately 50% occurring once. The sequencing here drew on CD8+ T cells sorted from blood, taken around week 54, from a patient treated with tofacitinib. All receptors derive from a human donor with alopecia areata.

This sequence joins TRBV14 and TRBJ1-6, with D unresolved. Germline CDR1 reads SGHDN; CDR2 reads FVKESK. Trimming cost V 4 bases and J 6 bases, with 7 bases left between them. The CDR3 loop spans 13 amino acids. Here the CDR3 DNA reads TGTGCCAGCAGCCTATGGAGTAATTCACCCCTCCACTTT. The encoded protein is CASSLWSNSPLHF.

Concerning this clone itself: At one end the junction does not follow the germline gene, possibly because of a read error. The V gene is TRBV25-1, the J gene TRBJ2-5; D gene uncertain. In germline, CDR1 is MGHDK, CDR2 SYGVNS. This CDR3 is 13 amino acids long. Written as DNA, the CDR3 is TGTGCCAGCAGTGAATGGCCTAAAGAGATCCAGTACTTC. Translated, it gives CASSEWPKEIQYF.

The rearrangement links TRBV4-2 to TRBJ2-7, with D perhaps TRBD1 or TRBD2 (6 bases each). Trimming shortened V by 3 bases and J by 3 bases, and 12 bases separated the two germline ends. This CDR3 contains 14 residues. Per the germline V gene, CDR1 is LGHNA and CDR2 is YNFKEQ. The CDR3 nucleotides read TGTGCCAGCAGCCACGGGAGAGGGGGCTACGAGCAGTACTTC. Its translation is CASSHGRGGYEQYF.

This rearrangement joins TRBV5-6 to TRBJ1-4; 10 nucleotides line up with TRBD1. The CDR3 is 14 amino acids. Trimming cost V 5 bases and J 7 bases; bases outside gene matches: 5. Germline V gene sequence: CDR1 SGHDT, CDR2 YYEEEE. The CDR3: CASRPGQGSEKLFF. CDR3 in DNA: TGTGCCAGCAGGCCGGGACAGGGGAGTGAAAAACTGTTTTTT.

This clone was counted a few times. V usage is TRBV30 and J usage is TRBJ1-3, with TRBD1 as a possible D gene (6 bases). Germline assignment: CDR1 GTSNPN and CDR2 SVGIG (reference sequence). With 5 bases removed from V and 6 bases from J, the gap between germline ends came to 14 bases. The CDR3 covers 13 residues. In DNA, the CDR3 is TGTGCCTGGGAGACAGGCGCCGCAAACACCATATATTTT. It specifies CAWETGAANTIYF. Together with reference TRBV30 and TRBJ1-3, the CDR3 gives the full variable domain: SQTIHQWPATLVQPVGSPLSLECTVEGTSNPNLYWYRQAAGRGLQLLFYSVGIGQISSEVPQNLSASRPQDRQFILSSKKLLLSDSGFYLCAWETGAANTIYFGEGSWLTVV.

The chain is built from TRBV9 and TRBJ2-7; 9 nucleotides line up with TRBD2. Germline CDR1 is SGDLS and CDR2 is YYNGEE. The CDR3 has 14 residues. J was trimmed by 6 bases and V by 4 bases; bases with no gene match: 8. The CDR3 loop is CASSPGTSLFEQYF. CDR3 bases: TGTGCCAGCAGCCCCGGGACTAGCCTTTTCGAGCAGTACTTC. Based on the CDR3 plus reference TRBV9 and TRBJ2-7, the full variable domain is DSGVTQTPKHLITATGQRVTLRCSPRSGDLSVYWYQQSLDQGLQFLIQYYNGEERAKGNILERFSAQQFPDLHSELNLSSLELGDSALYFCASSPGTSLFEQYFGPGTRLTVT.

The chain joins TRBV6-1 to TRBJ2-4; a possible D gene is TRBD1 (6 bases). The V end was cut by 4 bases, the J end by 2 bases, with 15 bases between. CDR3 length: 16 residues. CDR1 is MNHNS and CDR2 is SASEGT in the germline V gene. The CDR3 loop reads CASSVDNRVTKNIQYF. CDR3 coding DNA: TGTGCCAGCAGTGTCGATAACAGGGTGACCAAAAACATTCAGTACTTC.

V and J are TRBV4-1 and TRBJ2-1; TRBD1 aligns across 7 bases. The ends lost 4 bases at V and 0 bases at J; junction bases unmatched: 6. The germline V gene has CDR1 MGHRA and CDR2 YSYEKL. The CDR3 is made up of 16 amino acids. CDR3 in amino acids: CASSPPTGSSYNEQFF. CDR3 sequence (DNA): TGCGCCAGCAGCCCCCCGACAGGGAGCTCCTACAATGAGCAGTTCTTC.

The V call is TRBV2, the J call TRBJ2-1, with D hard to call. V dropped 3 bases and J dropped 9 bases, with 6 bases sitting between them. Germline-derived CDR1 and CDR2 are SNHLY and FYNNEI. This CDR3 region has 11 residues. CDR3 region: CASSDPPEQFF. The DNA for the CDR3 is TGTGCCAGCAGTGATCCTCCTGAGCAGTTCTTC.

The chain has TRBV27 and TRBJ2-2; D is uncertain. This CDR3 region has 13 residues. The V gene's germline CDR1 is MNHEY and CDR2 SMNVEV (reference sequence). V lost 5 bases and J lost 2, with 6 bases in between. The CDR3 reads CASSQTNTGELFF. In DNA form, the CDR3 reads TGTGCCAGCAGTCAAACCAACACCGGGGAGCTGTTTTTT.

V gene TRBV5-6 combines with J gene TRBJ1-5, with a tentative D call TRBD1 (6 bases). The CDR3 totals 14 residues. CDR1 is SGHDT, CDR2 YYEEEE, per germline. Trimming stripped 0 bases from V and 5 bases from J, with 9 bases between. In nucleotides, the CDR3 is TGTGCCAGCAGCTTGGACAGGGCGGATCAGCCCCAGCATTTT. It is translated as CASSLDRADQPQHF.

The chain links TRBV4-2 to TRBJ1-2; D perhaps matches TRBD1 (6 bases). CDR1 and CDR2 from the germline V gene are LGHNA and YNFKEQ. V was cut by 1 base and J by 1 base, with 7 bases left in between. The CDR3 totals 14 residues. Written as DNA, the CDR3 is TGTGCCAGCAGCCAAGCAGGGGTTAACTATGGCTACACCTTC. Encoded protein: CASSQAGVNYGYTF.

This clone appeared a single time. This chain uses TRBV7-6 with TRBJ2-1; TRBD2 agrees at 11 bases. From germline, CDR1 is SGHVS and CDR2 FNYEAQ. The ends lost 0 bases at V and 1 base at J; junction bases unmatched: 11. The CDR3 totals 20 residues. For the CDR3, the DNA is TGTGCCAGCAGCTTAGCCGGGGGGACTAGCGGCCCATATTCCTACAATGAGCAGTTCTTC. Its protein is CASSLAGGTSGPYSYNEQFF.

The V and J genes are TRBV9 and TRBJ2-6; D may be TRBD2 (5 bases). CDR3 length: 16 amino acids. From germline, CDR1 is SGDLS and CDR2 YYNGEE. Trimming removed 0 bases at V and 0 bases at J, with 7 bases between. The chain's CDR3 is CASSVVGGSGANVLTF. The CDR3 DNA reads TGTGCCAGCAGCGTAGTCGGAGGCTCTGGGGCCAACGTCCTGACTTTC.

This chain uses TRBV9 with TRBJ1-1; 9 nucleotides align to TRBD1. This CDR3 has 15 amino acids. V lost 3 bases to trimming and J lost 4 bases; unmatched junction nucleotides: 7. The germline gives CDR1 SGDLS, CDR2 YYNGEE. For the CDR3, the DNA is TGTGCCAGCAGCGCGGACAGGGGCCGGTTCACTGAAGCTTTCTTT. Translation gives CASSADRGRFTEAFF.

The chain has TRBV30 and TRBJ1-1; no clear D gene. The CDR3 covers 12 residues. V lost 2 bases and J 4 bases, leaving 8 bases between the germline ends. The germline CDR1 and CDR2 sequences are GTSNPN and SVGIG (reference sequence). The CDR3 DNA sequence: TGTGCCTGGAGTTTCTCCAGCACTGAAGCTTTCTTT. It encodes CAWSFSSTEAFF.

This clone showed up just once. The genes are TRBV13 and TRBJ2-7; maybe TRBD1 (6 bases). Germline CDR1 PRHDT, CDR2 FYEKMQ (reference sequence). Between the trimmed V and J ends, which lost 2 bases and 1 base, there was a span of 15 bases. The CDR3 consists of 16 residues. Here the CDR3 reads CASSLLGRGLSYEQYF. The CDR3 region has the DNA TGTGCCAGCAGCTTACTTGGCAGGGGTTTGTCCTACGAGCAGTACTTC.